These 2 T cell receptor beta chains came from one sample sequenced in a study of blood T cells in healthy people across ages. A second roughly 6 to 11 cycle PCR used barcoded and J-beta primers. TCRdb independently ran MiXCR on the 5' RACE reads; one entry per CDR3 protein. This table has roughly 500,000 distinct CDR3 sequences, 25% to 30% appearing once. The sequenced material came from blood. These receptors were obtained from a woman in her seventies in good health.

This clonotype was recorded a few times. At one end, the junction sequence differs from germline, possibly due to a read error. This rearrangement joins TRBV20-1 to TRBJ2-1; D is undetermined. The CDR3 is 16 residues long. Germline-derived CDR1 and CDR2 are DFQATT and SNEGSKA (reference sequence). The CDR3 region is CSGLVGQLLSYNEQLF. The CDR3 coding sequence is TGCAGTGGCTTGGTTGGGCAGCTCCTCTCCTACAATGAGCAGCTCTTC.

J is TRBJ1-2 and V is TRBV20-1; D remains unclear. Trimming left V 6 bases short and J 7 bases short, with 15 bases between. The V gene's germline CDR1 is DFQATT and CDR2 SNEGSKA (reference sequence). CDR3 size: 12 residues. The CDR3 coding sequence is TGCAGTGCCCAGAAGTGGGAGAGTGGCTACACCTTC. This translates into CSAQKWESGYTF.